This T cell receptor (beta chain) was obtained from a study of T cell changes during pregnancy in multiple sclerosis. Sequenced by immunoSEQ multiplex PCR; TCRdb stores in-frame clones only, minus some. The sample includes 95,000 to 100,000 clones, 91% of them seen just once. J lost 4 bases, V lost 6 bases, and 10 bases had no gene match. CDR1 and CDR2 (germline): MDHEN, SYDVKM. The CDR3 spans 15 residues. The sequence derives from a female donor with multiple sclerosis, enrolled in a pregnancy study. The chain joins TRBV28 to TRBJ1-2; 8 nucleotides agree with TRBD1. The sample consisted of peripheral blood, taken in the second trimester of pregnancy. The DNA for the CDR3 is TGTGCCAGCAGCCTCGGGACAGGTGTTATCTATGGCTACACCTTC. Its translation is CASSLGTGVIYGYTF.